These T cell receptor beta chains were read from a single sample in a study of T cell changes during pregnancy in multiple sclerosis. TCRdb keeps only in-frame clones here, not all; method: immunoSEQ multiplex PCR. The sample consists of roughly 60,000 clones, 80% to 95% of them appearing once. The sequencing used peripheral blood, collected in the second trimester of pregnancy. These receptors all come from a female donor with multiple sclerosis, enrolled in a pregnancy study. Each CDR3 is given with its conserved first and last residue. A D gene is named only where the DNA matches it firmly.

J: TRBJ2-7
V: TRBV15
D: TRBD2
CDR3: CATSPRLAGGVGEQYF

J: TRBJ2-1
V: TRBV28
D: TRBD1
CDR3: CASRTGSWSSYNEQFF

J: TRBJ2-2
V: TRBV7-8
D: TRBD1
CDR3: CASSWQGATGELFF

J: TRBJ2-5
V: TRBV11-1
D: NA
CDR3: CASSVEETQYF

J: TRBJ1-3
V: TRBV28
D: NA
CDR3: CASSSTNLRASGNTIYF

J: TRBJ2-3
V: TRBV7-2
D: NA
CDR3: CASSLLGVLSTDTQYF

J: TRBJ1-1
V: TRBV7-3
D: TRBD1
CDR3: CASSLGQGATEAFF

J: TRBJ2-3
V: TRBV11-1
D: TRBD2
CDR3: CASSLLAGGGDTQYF

J: TRBJ1-6
V: TRBV7-2
D: NA
CDR3: CASSSGQLNNSPLHF

J: TRBJ2-5
V: TRBV5-1
D: NA
CDR3: CASSFGTGTIGETQYF

J: TRBJ1-4
V: TRBV18
D: NA
CDR3: CASSPNVAPEKLFF

J: TRBJ2-2
V: TRBV11-1
D: TRBD1
CDR3: CASRRTGGTGELFF

J: TRBJ2-2
V: TRBV27
D: TRBD2
CDR3: CASSLTSGNTGELFF

J: TRBJ2-5
V: TRBV4-1
D: NA
CDR3: CASSQEGAVQGETQYF

J: TRBJ1-1
V: TRBV18
D: NA
CDR3: CASSLSGTKNTEAFF

J: TRBJ2-7
V: TRBV7-2
D: NA
CDR3: CASSSGLSYEQYF

J: TRBJ1-2
V: TRBV9
D: TRBD1
CDR3: CASSVALRQGGYGYTF